These 30 T cell receptor beta chains were all obtained from the same sample, sequenced in a study of regulatory T cells in long-lasting Graves disease. The time point here: persistent/refractory GD, antithyroid drugs over 5 years with positive TRAb. The authors made the TCR library using RNA they extracted from PBMCs. Sequencing libraries for TCR beta were prepared with iRepertoire HTBI primers and Arm-PCR of CDR3 regions. In TCRdb, the multiplex PCR reads were re-called with MiXCR into one record per CDR3 protein. The data contain roughly 430,000 distinct CDR3 sequences, roughly a fifth of them singletons. Specimen: peripheral blood mononuclear cells (PBMCs), collected when the disease was refractory, from a patient treated with antithyroid drugs. The origin of the receptors is a female donor with Graves disease.

The chain has TRBV7-9 and TRBJ1-3, with D uncertain. Germline assignment: CDR1 SEHNR and CDR2 FQNEAQ (reference sequence). V dropped 6 bases and J dropped 7 bases, with 4 bases sitting between them. The CDR3 is made up of 10 amino acids. CDR3 amino acids: CASSTNTIYF. CDR3 in DNA: TGTGCCAGCAGTACGAACACCATATATTTT.

This chain uses TRBV7-8 with TRBJ2-7; the D gene could be TRBD1 or TRBD2 (5 bases each). Germline CDR1 is SGHVS and CDR2 is FQNEAQ. Trimming removed 5 bases at V and 2 bases at J, with 13 bases between. The CDR3 spans 14 residues. CDR3 loop: CASSPGRLTYEQYF. In DNA, the CDR3 is TGTGCCAGCAGCCCGGGACGGCTAACCTACGAGCAGTACTTC.

V gene TRBV3-1 combines with J gene TRBJ2-7; 9 nucleotides agree with TRBD2. The CDR3 spans 14 residues. CDR1 is LGHDT, CDR2 YNNKEL, per germline (reference sequence). Trimming removed 2 bases from V and 5 bases from J; junction bases left unmatched: 4. CDR3 protein: CASSQLAGNNEQYF. In DNA, the CDR3 is TGTGCCAGCAGCCAACTAGCGGGAAACAACGAGCAGTACTTC.

This clonotype came up many times. The rearrangement joins TRBV2 to TRBJ1-2; no firm D call. This CDR3 comprises 11 residues. In germline, CDR1 is SNHLY, CDR2 FYNNEI. Trimming removed 7 bases at V and 4 bases at J, with 7 bases between. CDR3 DNA sequence: TGTGCCAGCACTGACTTCTATGGCTACACCTTC. Its translation: CASTDFYGYTF. The full variable domain, completed using reference TRBV2 and TRBJ1-2, is EPEVTQTPSHQVTQMGQEVILRCVPISNHLYFYWYRQILGQKVEFLVSFYNNEISEKSEIFDDQFSVERPDGSNFTLKIRSTKLEDSAMYFCASTDFYGYTFGSGTRLTVV.

The table lists this clonotype with a count of one. The chain links TRBV20-1 to TRBJ1-6, with 7 bases identical to TRBD1. Germline V gives CDR1 DFQATT, CDR2 SNEGSKA (reference sequence). The V gene end was trimmed by 3 bases and the J gene end by 7 bases; junction bases not matched to a gene: 9. The CDR3 consists of 15 residues. CDR3 in amino acids: CSASGPGQLNSPLHF. CDR3 coding DNA: TGCAGTGCTAGTGGTCCGGGACAGCTAAATTCACCCCTCCACTTT.

V and J are TRBV11-2 and TRBJ2-7, with 9 nucleotides matching TRBD2. The CDR3 runs to 16 residues. The V gene end was trimmed by 1 base and the J gene end by 3 bases; junction bases not matched to a gene: 7. Germline V gives CDR1 SGHAT, CDR2 FQNNGV. CDR3 nucleotide sequence: TGTGCCAGCAGCTTAGGAGGGCGGGAGGGCCGCTACGAGCAGTACTTC. Amino acids: CASSLGGREGRYEQYF.

The chain combines TRBV30 with TRBJ2-3; D perhaps matches TRBD1 (6 bases). V gave up 5 bases and J gave up 0 bases, with 15 bases separating them. The CDR3 consists of 15 residues. Per germline, CDR1 GTSNPN and CDR2 SVGIG (reference sequence). CDR3 loop: CAWCKTGLSTDTQYF. The CDR3 DNA follows: TGTGCCTGGTGTAAAACAGGGCTCAGCACAGATACGCAGTATTTT. Supplemented by reference TRBV30 and TRBJ2-3, the full variable domain reads SQTIHQWPATLVQPVGSPLSLECTVEGTSNPNLYWYRQAAGRGLQLLFYSVGIGQISSEVPQNLSASRPQDRQFILSSKKLLLSDSGFYLCAWCKTGLSTDTQYFGPGTRLTVL.

The rearrangement joins TRBV4-2 to TRBJ2-5; 7 bases are shared with TRBD2. The CDR3 loop spans 15 amino acids. V lost 4 bases, J lost 5 bases, and 10 bases stayed unmatched. Germline CDR1 is LGHNA and CDR2 is YNFKEQ. The CDR3 loop reads CASSLYKGAGETQYF. The DNA of the CDR3 is TGTGCCAGCAGCCTTTACAAGGGAGCGGGGGAGACCCAGTACTTC.

The chain couples TRBV4-1 to TRBJ1-2; D remains unclear. The CDR3 contains 14 residues. Trimming pared 1 base from V and 2 bases from J, leaving 8 bases between. CDR1 MGHRA and CDR2 YSYEKL come from the germline V gene. This CDR3 reads CASSQGSENYGYTF. CDR3 DNA sequence: TGCGCCAGCAGCCAAGGGTCAGAGAACTATGGCTACACCTTC.

This chain uses TRBV28 with TRBJ2-7; 16 nucleotides match TRBD2. The CDR3 extends over 16 amino acids. Germline trimming cut 5 bases from V and 4 bases from J; bases unmatched to any gene: 5. Germline CDR1 and CDR2: MDHEN and SYDVKM. Here the CDR3 DNA reads TGTGCCAGCAGTCCTCCGGGACTAGCGGGAGGGTACGAGCAGTACTTC. This sequence encodes CASSPPGLAGGYEQYF.

The chain has TRBV2 and TRBJ2-3; 8 positions agree with TRBD1. V shed 6 bases, J shed 3 bases, and the junction held 11 bases outside the gene matches. The CDR3 has 16 residues. Germline CDR1 and CDR2: SNHLY and FYNNEI. CDR3 in DNA: TGTGCCAGCAGCTCTCCAGGGGGCGGGAAAACAGATACGCAGTATTTT. It is translated as CASSSPGGGKTDTQYF.

This clonotype was observed at least ten times. CDR3 nucleotide sequence: TGTGCCAGCAGTTTAGGCGGGAGGTCCCACGAGCAGTACTTC. It specifies CASSLGGRSHEQYF. The chain carries TRBV12-3 or TRBV12-4 and TRBJ2-7; 8 nucleotides agree with TRBD2. V lost 1 base and J lost 5; bases outside the gene matches: 4. This CDR3 has 14 residues.

This clonotype was seen at least ten times. This chain connects TRBV30 to TRBJ2-7, with 7 bases identical to TRBD1. Germline-derived CDR1 and CDR2 are GTSNPN and SVGIG (reference sequence). J gave up 7 bases and V 4 bases, and 7 bases lay outside the gene matches. The CDR3 is made up of 12 amino acids. For the CDR3, the DNA is TGTGCCTGGAATGACCAGGGGGTTGAGCAGTACTTC. Protein product: CAWNDQGVEQYF. The complete variable domain, with remaining parts taken from reference TRBV30 and TRBJ2-7, reads SQTIHQWPATLVQPVGSPLSLECTVEGTSNPNLYWYRQAAGRGLQLLFYSVGIGQISSEVPQNLSASRPQDRQFILSSKKLLLSDSGFYLCAWNDQGVEQYFGPGTRLTVT.

This clonotype has a count of ten or more. The genes are TRBV20-1 and TRBJ2-5; the match to TRBD1 covers 8 bases. V gave up 6 bases and J gave up 5 bases; unmatched junction bases: 5. The CDR3 is 12 residues long. Per the germline V gene, CDR1 is DFQATT and CDR2 is SNEGSKA (reference sequence). The CDR3 DNA sequence: TGCAGTGCGTCGACAGGGGTTGAGACCCAGTACTTC. It translates to CSASTGVETQYF.

The table lists this clonotype with many counts. The chain has TRBV28 and TRBJ1-5; D call uncertain. The germline gives CDR1 MDHEN, CDR2 SYDVKM. With 7 bases removed from V and 2 bases from J, the gap between germline ends came to 18 bases. The CDR3 consists of 16 residues. In nucleotides, the CDR3 is TGTGCCAGCACCCCGGGTGGGGAAACGGGCAATCAGCCCCAGCATTTT. Translating it yields CASTPGGETGNQPQHF. Together with reference TRBV28 and TRBJ1-5, the CDR3 gives the full variable domain: DVKVTQSSRYLVKRTGEKVFLECVQDMDHENMFWYRQDPGLGLRLIYFSYDVKMKEKGDIPEGYSVSREKKERFSLILESASTNQTSMYLCASTPGGETGNQPQHFGDGTRLSIL.

In its sample, this clonotype was seen a few times. The gene calls are TRBV29-1 and TRBJ1-2; maybe TRBD1 (5 bases). The germline CDR1 and CDR2 sequences are SQVTM and ANQGSEA. This CDR3 is built from 12 residues. The germline V and J ends were trimmed by 6 bases and 7 bases, with 15 bases remaining between them. For the CDR3, the DNA is TGCAGCGTCGGGACTGATCTAACTGGCTACACCTTC. Its protein is CSVGTDLTGYTF. The full variable domain, in which reference TRBV29-1 and TRBJ1-2 provide the parts outside the CDR3, is SAVISQKPSRDICQRGTSLTIQCQVDSQVTMMFWYRQQPGQSLTLIATANQGSEATYESGFVIDKFPISRPNLTFSTLTVSNMSPEDSSIYLCSVGTDLTGYTFGSGTRLTVV.

A word on this clonotype: Lacking the conserved final phenylalanine or tryptophan, this CDR3 likely reflects a read error. J is TRBJ1-6 and V is TRBV9, with D uncertain. The CDR3 runs to 16 residues. V lost 0 bases and J lost 0, with 7 bases in between. The germline V gene encodes CDR1 SGDLS and CDR2 YYNGEE. In DNA, the CDR3 is TGTGCCAGCAGCGTAGCCGAGAGCTCCTATAATTCACCCCTCCACCTT. Its translation is CASSVAESSYNSPLHL.

There are a few counts of this clonotype. The junction and the germline gene differ at one end; a read error may be behind it. The gene calls are TRBV28 and TRBJ2-7; 11 nucleotides match TRBD2. CDR3 size: 17 residues. Germline values: CDR1 MDHEN, CDR2 SYDVKM. The CDR3 here is CAGSVGLAVPAFYEQYF. CDR3 nucleotides: TGTGCCGGCAGTGTGGGACTAGCGGTCCCGGCCTTCTACGAGCAGTACTTC.

V and J are TRBV11-2 and TRBJ1-5; TRBD1 is a possible D gene (6 bases). The germline V gene encodes CDR1 SGHAT and CDR2 FQNNGV. The CDR3 is made up of 16 amino acids. Trimming took off 1 base at V and 3 bases at J, with 13 bases between the two ends. CDR3 nucleotides: TGTGCCAGCAGCTTAGTAGAGGGGGTTGTCAATCAGCCCCAGCATTTT. It specifies CASSLVEGVVNQPQHF.

In this sample, this clonotype turned up a few times. The V call is TRBV19, the J call TRBJ2-7, with 14 bases aligning to TRBD2. The trim removed 3 bases at V and 5 bases at J, leaving 6 bases unmatched. CDR1 is LNHDA, CDR2 SQIVND, per germline (reference sequence). This CDR3 spans 16 amino acids. In DNA form, the CDR3 reads TGTGCCAGTAGTATGACCGGGACTAGCGGGAGTGACGAGCAGTACTTC. Translating it yields CASSMTGTSGSDEQYF.

The chain has TRBV29-1 and TRBJ2-1, with D tentatively TRBD2 (6 bases). This CDR3 comprises 11 residues. Germline values: CDR1 SQVTM, CDR2 ANQGSEA. Trimming cost V 4 bases and J 14 bases, with 15 bases left between them. Here the CDR3 DNA reads TGCAGCGTTGTGTGGTCTAGCGACGAGTTCTTC. It yields the protein CSVVWSSDEFF.

About this clonotype: This sequence may be a read error, since a much larger clone differs from it by one base. This rearrangement joins TRBV5-1 to TRBJ2-2; no clear D. The germline gives CDR1 SGHRS, CDR2 YFSETQ. V lost 7 bases, J lost 3 bases, and 13 bases lay in between. The CDR3 length is 14 residues. CDR3 sequence (DNA): TGCGCCAGCTCATACATAAGGGACACCGGGGAGCTGTTTTTT. Translation gives CASSYIRDTGELFF.

This clonotype has ten or more counts. The chain links TRBV7-8 to TRBJ2-7, with a tentative D call TRBD2 (6 bases). The CDR3 covers 14 residues. Germline V gene lookup returns CDR1 SGHVS and CDR2 FQNEAQ. V shed 5 bases and J shed 0 bases, with 11 bases lying between them. For the CDR3, the DNA is TGTGCCAGCAGCGCACCACTAGCCTCCTACGAGCAGTACTTC. This encodes CASSAPLASYEQYF.

This clonotype was counted many times. The chain links TRBV10-3 to TRBJ2-7; D remains unclear. Germline assignment: CDR1 ENHRY and CDR2 SYGVKD. Trimming pared 10 bases from V and 2 bases from J, leaving 18 bases between. This CDR3 is 14 amino acids long. CDR3: CATRDKTKPYEQYF. The CDR3 nucleotides are TGTGCCACAAGAGACAAAACCAAGCCCTACGAGCAGTACTTC.

This chain uses TRBV12-3 or TRBV12-4 with TRBJ2-5; D remains unclear. V was trimmed by 3 bases and J by 2 bases, leaving 19 bases between them. CDR3 length: 17 residues. The CDR3 DNA is TGTGCCAGCAGTTTTCGGATCGAGAGAACCGTACAAGAGACCCAGTACTTC. Residues: CASSFRIERTVQETQYF.

Ten or more counts support this clonotype. The chain is built from TRBV28 and TRBJ2-2; D uncertain. Trimming pared 5 bases from V and 2 bases from J, leaving 12 bases between. This CDR3 is built from 15 residues. CDR1 and CDR2 (germline): MDHEN, SYDVKM. The CDR3 DNA reads TGTGCCAGCAGTCGACATTGGGTTAACACCGGGGAGCTGTTTTTT. As protein: CASSRHWVNTGELFF.

There are many counts of this clonotype. The chain couples TRBV5-1 to TRBJ2-2; 10 nucleotides align to TRBD2. This CDR3 is 16 amino acids long. J was trimmed by 3 bases and V by 0 bases; bases with no gene match: 2. From germline, CDR1 is SGHRS and CDR2 YFSETQ. The CDR3 here is CASSLVTSGYTGELFF. The CDR3 coding sequence is TGCGCCAGCAGCTTGGTGACTAGCGGGTACACCGGGGAGCTGTTTTTT.

This chain uses TRBV28 with TRBJ2-7; D may be TRBD1 (5 bases). V lost 7 bases to trimming and J lost 0 bases, with 13 bases between them. Germline V gives CDR1 MDHEN, CDR2 SYDVKM. CDR3 size: 14 residues. The CDR3 loop is CASMTAAYSYEQYF. CDR3 coding DNA: TGTGCCAGCATGACAGCAGCCTACTCCTACGAGCAGTACTTC.

This clonotype was counted at least ten times. The J gene is TRBJ2-2, the V gene TRBV2; 14 nucleotides agree with TRBD2. The germline gives CDR1 SNHLY, CDR2 FYNNEI. V shed 8 bases and J 5 bases; nucleotides not matched to a gene: 4. The CDR3 consists of 15 residues. CDR3 sequence reads: CASGLAGGGTGELFF. As DNA, the CDR3 is TGTGCCAGCGGACTAGCGGGAGGAGGTACCGGGGAGCTGTTTTTT. The variable domain in full, completed from reference TRBV2 and TRBJ2-2, reads EPEVTQTPSHQVTQMGQEVILRCVPISNHLYFYWYRQILGQKVEFLVSFYNNEISEKSEIFDDQFSVERPDGSNFTLKIRSTKLEDSAMYFCASGLAGGGTGELFFGEGSRLTVL.

There are a few counts of this clonotype. The chain is built from TRBV5-1 and TRBJ2-6; D not resolved. This CDR3 is built from 13 residues. V lost 0 bases, J lost 6 bases, and 4 bases lay in between. The V gene's germline CDR1 is SGHRS and CDR2 YFSETQ. The CDR3, as DNA: TGCGCCAGCAGCTTGGAGGAGGCCAACGTCCTGACTTTC. Its translation is CASSLEEANVLTF.